This T cell receptor beta chain was found in a study of shared clonotypes between healthy human individuals. The CDR3 loop spans 11 amino acids. The V gene lost 7 bases and the J gene lost 11 bases, with 16 bases spanning the gap. Germline-derived CDR1 and CDR2 are SQVTM and ANQGSEA. Assay: immunoSEQ multiplex PCR; the TCRdb copy retains only in-frame clones and omits some. The sample consists of about half a million clones, over 75% of them appearing once. V and J are TRBV29-1 and TRBJ2-3; D gene uncertain. Sequenced input: PBMCs. The TCR sequence derives from a woman between 40 and 55 years old in good health. Some clones in this sample may be carry-over from other donors' samples. The CDR3 DNA follows: TGCAGCGCCCCGTCCCAAGGACGGCAGTATTTT. Translation gives CSAPSQGRQYF.